This T cell receptor (beta chain) emerged from a study of T cells expressing NK-cell markers. CDR3 length equals 20 residues. Per the germline V gene, CDR1 is MNHEY and CDR2 is SVGEGT. Study observations and caveats: Clarity on HCMV specificity was lacking for the expanded NKG2C+ T cell clones. NKG2C+ dominant clonotype frequencies in 5 or 6 donors were roughly 1.0-7.5% of CD8+ T cells. Also leading the CD3+CD56-NKG2C+ fraction in several donors were these clonotypes.

With the 5' RACE reads reprocessed, TCRdb shows one record per CDR3 protein and no DNA. The clone table shows about 160,000 distinct CDR3 sequences, with the ten largest holding roughly 20%. Comments on this clonotype: Its antigen remains unidentified.

The specimen sequenced was blood T cells: a sorted CD56 or NKG2C T cell subset, CD4+ or CD8+ T cells, or bulk PBMC T cells (not recorded which). This receptor was taken from a woman between 18 and 70 years old in good health. The V gene is TRBV6-2 or TRBV6-3, the J gene TRBJ2-7; TCRdb outputs TRBD2, but without DNA this stays unchecked. CDR3 region: CASSHNGGTSGTLFSYEQYF.